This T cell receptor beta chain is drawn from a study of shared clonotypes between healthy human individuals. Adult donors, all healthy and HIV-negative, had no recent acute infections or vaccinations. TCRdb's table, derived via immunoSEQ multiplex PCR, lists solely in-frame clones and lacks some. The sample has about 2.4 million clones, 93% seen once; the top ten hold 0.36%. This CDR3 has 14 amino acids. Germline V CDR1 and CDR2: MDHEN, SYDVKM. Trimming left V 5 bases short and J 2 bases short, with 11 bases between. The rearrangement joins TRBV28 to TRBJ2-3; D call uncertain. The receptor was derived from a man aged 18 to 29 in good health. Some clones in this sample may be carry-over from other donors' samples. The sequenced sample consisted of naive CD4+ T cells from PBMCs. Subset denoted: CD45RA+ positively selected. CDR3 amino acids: CASSPGFVTDTQYF. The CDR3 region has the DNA TGTGCCAGCAGTCCCGGATTTGTCACAGATACGCAGTATTTT.